This is a list of T cell receptor beta chains from one sample in a study of response to subunit inactivated influenza vaccine. TCRdb re-derived calls from the RT-PCR reads in MiXCR, one entry per CDR3 protein. The sample carries roughly 650,000 distinct CDR3 sequences, 15% to 17% recorded once. Material: PBMCs from blood, obtained approximately 13 days after vaccination. The receptors originated from a man aged 45-65 years who received an inactivated influenza vaccine. Both conserved end residues are part of each CDR3. Expanded clones get a size class; other rows say once, few or many, or leave the size out.

J	V	size	CDR3
TRBJ2-3	TRBV7-2	many	CASSRTSGSPQSPYF
TRBJ2-1	TRBV19	NA	CASSILAGRNEQFF
TRBJ2-6	TRBV12-3/TRBV12-4	few	CASSLWRVFSGSGANVLTF
TRBJ2-2	TRBV12-3/TRBV12-4	NA	CASSTSGGELFF
TRBJ1-5	TRBV20-1	NA	CSAPKGGALGHQPQHF
TRBJ2-4	TRBV7-9	NA	CASSFLGDLAKNIQYF
TRBJ1-2	TRBV28	few	CASSPPHLGQGSYGYTF
TRBJ2-1	TRBV28	few	CASSLGFRTYNEQFF
TRBJ2-2	TRBV5-4	NA	CASSSRGGFDTGELFF
TRBJ2-1	TRBV4-2	many	CASSQGQGSYNEQFF
TRBJ2-5	TRBV10-3	once	CAIRPWRGETQYF
TRBJ2-3	TRBV10-2	NA	CASRNTGTLGTDTQYF
TRBJ2-1	TRBV10-3	NA	CATSGPTGDDEQFF
TRBJ2-3	TRBV14	few	CASSQTSGTADTQYF
TRBJ2-7	TRBV11-2	NA	CASSLGRGGHEQYF
TRBJ2-5	TRBV10-1	NA	CASSPGQGAWYQYF
TRBJ2-7	TRBV10-3	few	CAISENRGTVHEQYF
TRBJ1-2	TRBV4-1	few	CASSQAGLRKRSDYTF
TRBJ1-5	TRBV12-3/TRBV12-4	NA	CASRFGTSNQPQHF
TRBJ1-5	TRBV12-3/TRBV12-4	many	CASSPVGNQPQHF
TRBJ2-7	TRBV9	NA	CASSVLGEGEQYF
TRBJ2-5	TRBV3-1	few	CASSQDQRTETQYF
TRBJ1-2	TRBV29-1	NA	CSVGFVDGYTF
TRBJ1-1	TRBV6-7	few	CASRSGMWTEAFF
TRBJ2-7	TRBV24-1	NA	CATSEGTSGSSYEQYF
TRBJ1-5	TRBV30	NA	CACQGQNGNQPQHF
TRBJ2-3	TRBV27	few	CASTDWTSGGADTQYF
TRBJ2-7	TRBV30	NA	CAWSPRDEQYF
TRBJ2-3	TRBV7-2	NA	CASSFADGLRQYF
TRBJ2-3	TRBV25-1	few	CASSDGPGGRYSTDTQYF
TRBJ2-5	TRBV12-3/TRBV12-4	few	CASSLDGSRETQYF
TRBJ2-5	TRBV6-2/TRBV6-3	NA	CASSTGTATSRETQYF
TRBJ1-5	TRBV19	NA	CASNRYFNQPQHF
TRBJ1-5	TRBV28	few	CASSLGGVRPQHF
TRBJ1-1	TRBV5-6	once	CASSAGTGVVNTEAFF
TRBJ1-1	TRBV11-1	few	CASRGSLIHTEAFF
TRBJ2-4	TRBV12-3/TRBV12-4	NA	CASSFSGRVFAKNIQYF
TRBJ2-7	TRBV3-1	few	CASSLLDRGGEQYF
TRBJ2-2	TRBV18	few	CASSPREGTSVGELFF
TRBJ2-3	TRBV4-3	few	CASSHVGPKHTDTQYF
TRBJ2-7	TRBV20-1	few	CSATFASGRYEQYF
TRBJ2-3	TRBV5-1	few	CASSLVGGTRTDTQYF
TRBJ1-1	TRBV7-2	NA	CASSPETGQVKAFF
TRBJ1-2	TRBV7-2	NA	CASTPSRHSPLLYGYTF
TRBJ2-2	TRBV10-3	NA	CAISGTSGANTGELFF
TRBJ1-1	TRBV4-2	NA	CASSSETGTDPEAFF
TRBJ2-1	TRBV14	NA	CASSPLAYRGSYNEQFF
TRBJ2-3	TRBV5-6	NA	CASSRGLEPDTQYF
TRBJ1-1	TRBV7-2	NA	CASSSQGALNTEAFF
TRBJ2-5	TRBV11-1	few	CASSRTTRETQYF
TRBJ1-2	TRBV4-3	NA	CASSQGGGTAGYTF
TRBJ1-5	TRBV7-8	few	CASARQGTGQPQHF
TRBJ2-2	TRBV12-3/TRBV12-4	many	CATRDPGELFF
TRBJ2-7	TRBV12-3/TRBV12-4	many	CASSPSGPSYEQYF
TRBJ2-2	TRBV6-1	NA	CASSHSRGPNTGELFF
TRBJ2-3	TRBV9	NA	CASSVGPGTSTDTQYF
TRBJ2-3	TRBV4-3	few	CASSQEPPRWGGDTQYF
TRBJ1-1	TRBV10-3	NA	CAIKQGLNTEAFF
TRBJ2-5	TRBV6-2/TRBV6-3	once	CASRHSAGGAETQYF
TRBJ1-5	TRBV28	few	CASSYRTGDQPQHF